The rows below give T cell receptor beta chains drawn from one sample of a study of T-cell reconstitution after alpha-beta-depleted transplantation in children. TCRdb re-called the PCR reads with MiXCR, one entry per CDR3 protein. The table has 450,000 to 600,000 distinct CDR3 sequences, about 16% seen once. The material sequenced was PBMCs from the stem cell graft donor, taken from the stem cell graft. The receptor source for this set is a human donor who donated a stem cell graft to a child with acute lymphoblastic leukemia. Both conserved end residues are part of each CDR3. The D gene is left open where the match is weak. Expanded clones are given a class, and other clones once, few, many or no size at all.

TGCGCCAGCAGCCTAGGGCGGGACAGGGTCCTGAATGAGCAGTTCTTC	CASSLGRDRVLNEQFF	TRBD1	TRBV5-1	.	TRBJ2-1
TGTGCCAGCAGCCGGAGTGGAGACGGTCTGTTTTTT	CASSRSGDGLFF	.	TRBV12-3/TRBV12-4	few	TRBJ1-4
TGTGCCAGCAGCCAGGACCAGTGGAATGAGCAGTTCTTC	CASSQDQWNEQFF	.	TRBV4-2	few	TRBJ2-1
TGTGCCAGCAGCTCCTCGCAGACAGGGCCCCAAGAGACCCAGTACTTC	CASSSSQTGPQETQYF	TRBD1	TRBV7-3	few	TRBJ2-5
TGCAGTGCTAGTCCTGGGGAGTACAATCAGCCCCAGCATTTT	CSASPGEYNQPQHF	.	TRBV20-1	few	TRBJ1-5
TGTGCCAGCAGCCAAGAGGCCCGGGACACCTACGAGCAGTACTTC	CASSQEARDTYEQYF	.	TRBV14	few	TRBJ2-7
TGTGCCACCAGCCCAGGGGGGCGAGGAGAGACCCAGTACTTC	CATSPGGRGETQYF	.	TRBV15	once	TRBJ2-5
TGCGCCAGCAGCCTAGAGACGGAATTGAACACCGGGGAGCTGTTTTTT	CASSLETELNTGELFF	.	TRBV5-1	.	TRBJ2-2
TGTGCCAGCAGCGGTGGCAGGGGGCCATCCCAAGAGACCCAGTACTTC	CASSGGRGPSQETQYF	TRBD1	TRBV5-8	few	TRBJ2-5
TGCGCCAGCAGCTCTGAGTTGGGCGGCGGGAGCGGCTATGAGCAGTTCTTC	CASSSELGGGSGYEQFF	TRBD2	TRBV5-1	few	TRBJ2-1
TGTGCCAGCAGTGGGTGGCAGGACACTGAAGCTTTCTTT	CASSGWQDTEAFF	.	TRBV12-3/TRBV12-4	.	TRBJ1-1
TGCAGTGCCCGAGGGAGGGGGAGTGGGACCTACGAGCAGTACTTC	CSARGRGSGTYEQYF	.	TRBV20-1	.	TRBJ2-7
TGTGCCAGCAGCTTAGTTCCAGGTCAGGGGAACACTGAAGCTTTCTTT	CASSLVPGQGNTEAFF	.	TRBV7-9	few	TRBJ1-1
TGCGCCAGCAGCTTTGTGGGGCCGAACAATGAGCAGTTCTTC	CASSFVGPNNEQFF	.	TRBV5-1	.	TRBJ2-1
TGTGCCAGCAGACTAGCGGGAAAGACCGGGGAGCTGTTTTTT	CASRLAGKTGELFF	TRBD2	TRBV7-3	few	TRBJ2-2
TGCGCCAGCAGCTTGGCCGTGGACTCTGAAGCTTTCTTT	CASSLAVDSEAFF	.	TRBV5-1	few	TRBJ1-1
TGTGCCAGTAGTTACGGGACAGGCCCCTACGAGCAGTACTTC	CASSYGTGPYEQYF	TRBD1	TRBV19	many	TRBJ2-7
TGTGCCAGCAGTTACTCTTTAGCCAAAAACATTCAGTACTTC	CASSYSLAKNIQYF	.	TRBV6-5	few	TRBJ2-4
TGCGCCAGCAGCTTGGTTTCCCAGAACACTGAAGCTTTCTTT	CASSLVSQNTEAFF	.	TRBV5-1	.	TRBJ1-1
TGTGCCAGCAGCTTAGCCCCCAGGGGTACTAACTATGGCTACACCTTC	CASSLAPRGTNYGYTF	.	TRBV7-8	.	TRBJ1-2
TGCAGTGCGGCCCGACAAACTAGCACAGATACGCAGTATTTT	CSAARQTSTDTQYF	.	TRBV20-1	few	TRBJ2-3
TGTGCCACCGTCGGAGGCTACGGACTAGCGGGAGGGCCTCGGACCGGGGAGCTGTTTTTT	CATVGGYGLAGGPRTGELFF	TRBD2	TRBV24-1	few	TRBJ2-2
TGTGCCACCCTTCCCCAAGGAGCGGGACCCTACAATGAGCAGTTCTTC	CATLPQGAGPYNEQFF	TRBD2	TRBV19	.	TRBJ2-1
TGTGCCAGCAGTGAAGGGGGTTCCAATGAGCAGTTCTTC	CASSEGGSNEQFF	.	TRBV6-1	few	TRBJ2-1
TGCGCCAGCAGCCAAGGTGGGGCGGTCCGCCAAGAGACCCAGTACTTC	CASSQGGAVRQETQYF	.	TRBV4-1	few	TRBJ2-5
TGCAGTGCTTTAACTAGCGTCATAGCCAAAAACATTCAGTACTTC	CSALTSVIAKNIQYF	TRBD2	TRBV20-1	.	TRBJ2-4
TGTGCCAGCAGCCCCGACCCTCCCTACAATGAGCAGTTCTTC	CASSPDPPYNEQFF	.	TRBV9	many	TRBJ2-1
TGTGCCAGCTCACCATTGGAAGTAGCCAAAAACATTCAGTACTTC	CASSPLEVAKNIQYF	.	TRBV18	many	TRBJ2-4
TGCGCCAGCAGCCAACCCCGGGACAGGGGAAACACCATATATTTT	CASSQPRDRGNTIYF	TRBD1	TRBV4-1	few	TRBJ1-3
TGTGCCAGCAGCGTGACAGGGTTCACAGATACGCAGTATTTT	CASSVTGFTDTQYF	TRBD1	TRBV9	many	TRBJ2-3
TGTGCCAGCAGCCGCGCGACAGGCTCCTATGGCTACACCTTC	CASSRATGSYGYTF	.	TRBV5-6	few	TRBJ1-2
TGTGCCAGCAGCTTGTCCGGACAGGTTGAGAATGAGCAGTTCTTC	CASSLSGQVENEQFF	TRBD1	TRBV5-5	few	TRBJ2-1
TGTGCCAGCAGCCATATAGGGAGGTTCAACACCGGGGAGCTGTTTTTT	CASSHIGRFNTGELFF	.	TRBV7-8	few	TRBJ2-2
TGTGCCAGCAGCGTTGACAGGGGAGGCCAGCCCCAGCATTTT	CASSVDRGGQPQHF	TRBD1	TRBV12-3/TRBV12-4	few	TRBJ1-5
TGTGCCACCAGTGACTTTGCCGGGTTCGGGGCCAACGTCCTGACTTTC	CATSDFAGFGANVLTF	.	TRBV24-1	few	TRBJ2-6
TGTGCCAGCAGCGTAAAGGGGGCTCCATCTGCCGATACGCAGTATTTT	CASSVKGAPSADTQYF	TRBD1	TRBV9	few	TRBJ2-3
TGTGCCAGCACCACCTCGCCGGGGTCTTACTACGAGCAGTACTTC	CASTTSPGSYYEQYF	.	TRBV5-6	.	TRBJ2-7
TGCGCCAGCAGCTTGGCTCCCCTGGTGGGAGGGCCCCAAGAGACCCAGTACTTC	CASSLAPLVGGPQETQYF	TRBD2	TRBV5-1	few	TRBJ2-5
TGCAGTGCTAGTAGAGGGGAGTACGAGCAGTACTTC	CSASRGEYEQYF	.	TRBV20-1	few	TRBJ2-7
TGTGCCAGCAGCGTAGAAGGACAGAGCTCCTACGAGCAGTACTTC	CASSVEGQSSYEQYF	.	TRBV7-9	few	TRBJ2-7
TGTGCCAGCAGCCATCCGGGACTAGCGGGAGGCGAGCAGTACTTC	CASSHPGLAGGEQYF	TRBD2	TRBV7-9	.	TRBJ2-7
TGCAGCATTCTGGGACTAGCGGGAGAGTTGGGGAAGACCCAGTACTTC	CSILGLAGELGKTQYF	TRBD2	TRBV29-1	.	TRBJ2-5
TGTGCCAGCAGTCTGACAGGGGGTTATGAGCAGTTCTTC	CASSLTGGYEQFF	TRBD1	TRBV12-3/TRBV12-4	.	TRBJ2-1
TGCGCCAGCAGAGCTAATACTAGCTACGAGCAGTACTTC	CASRANTSYEQYF	.	TRBV10-2	few	TRBJ2-7
TGTGCCAGCAGTTGTATCTCGGGGCGAGATCACGCGAACACCGGGGAGCTGTTTTTT	CASSCISGRDHANTGELFF	.	TRBV12-3/TRBV12-4	.	TRBJ2-2
TGTGCCAGCAGCGTAGCCACCGCCTACGAGCAGTACTTC	CASSVATAYEQYF	.	TRBV9	.	TRBJ2-7
TGCGCCAGCAGCTTGGATCCTAGCGGGAGCGAGCAGTACTTC	CASSLDPSGSEQYF	TRBD2	TRBV5-1	few	TRBJ2-7
TGTGCCAGCAGCCCTCTGGACAGGGTTTCACCCCTCCACTTT	CASSPLDRVSPLHF	TRBD1	TRBV27	.	TRBJ1-6
TGTGCCAGCAGCCTACGGACAGGGCCAGTAGTGGACTATGGCTACACCTTC	CASSLRTGPVVDYGYTF	TRBD1	TRBV9	.	TRBJ1-2
TGTGCCAGCAGCAAGCGGGACGGGATTTTCGATACGCAGTATTTT	CASSKRDGIFDTQYF	TRBD2	TRBV6-4	.	TRBJ2-3
TGTGCCAGCAGCTTAGGGACAGAAATTTACAATGAGCAGTTCTTC	CASSLGTEIYNEQFF	TRBD1	TRBV12-3/TRBV12-4	once	TRBJ2-1
TGCGCCAGCAGCCATGGCCCCAAGAGGAGCGGGGGCGGGCGGGGTGAGCAGTTCTTC	CASSHGPKRSGGGRGEQFF	TRBD2	TRBV4-1	.	TRBJ2-1
TGTGCCACCAGTGATGCCGGGACTATTCGGACGGGTGAGCAGTTCTTC	CATSDAGTIRTGEQFF	TRBD2	TRBV24-1	.	TRBJ2-1
TGCGCCAGCAGCATTGTAGCCGGGACAGGGTATGAAGCTTTCTTT	CASSIVAGTGYEAFF	TRBD1	TRBV5-1	.	TRBJ1-1
TGTGCCAGCAGTGAGGGACAGGCGTCCTACGAGCAGTACTTC	CASSEGQASYEQYF	TRBD1	TRBV12-3/TRBV12-4	few	TRBJ2-7
TGTGCCAGCATGGGTAAGGACCCCCCTGTCTACGAGCAGTACTTC	CASMGKDPPVYEQYF	.	TRBV2	.	TRBJ2-7
TGTGCCAGCAGCCCCTTGGGAGAGAACCAAGAGACCCAGTACTTC	CASSPLGENQETQYF	.	TRBV14	.	TRBJ2-5
TGTGCCAGCAGCCGGACAGGGAACTATGGCTACACCTTC	CASSRTGNYGYTF	TRBD1	TRBV7-9	many	TRBJ1-2
TGCGCCAGCAGCACCCGGCGGACCAGGGGGCTTCAAGAGACCCAGTACTTC	CASSTRRTRGLQETQYF	TRBD1	TRBV4-1	.	TRBJ2-5
TGCAGCGCCGATAGCGGGCCCTCCTACAATGAGCAGTTCTTC	CSADSGPSYNEQFF	TRBD2	TRBV29-1	.	TRBJ2-1